This TCR beta chain was recorded in a study of T cell repertoires in cytomegalovirus infection. About the research overall: Both CMV infection and a matching HLA type were indicated by public TCR beta signatures.

Via MiXCR, TCRdb re-called the reads, giving one row per CDR3 protein. The table includes about 740,000 distinct CDR3 sequences, 35% to 45% detected once. V lost 0 bases, J lost 1 base, and 9 bases lay in between. Germline values: CDR1 MRHNA, CDR2 SNTAGT. The CDR3 consists of 15 residues. The receptor comes from a human donor in good health (CMV status not recorded). Some clones in this sample may be carry-over from other donors' samples. Sample: PBMCs. The V and J genes are TRBV6-4 and TRBJ1-1; D is perhaps TRBD1 (5 bases). The CDR3 region is CASSDSYRQNTEAFF. The CDR3 DNA sequence: TGTGCCAGCAGTGACTCCTACAGGCAGAACACTGAAGCTTTCTTT.